Listed below are T cell receptor beta chains from one sample, sequenced in a study of CD8 T cells in ankylosing spondylitis. One entry per CDR3 protein results from TCRdb running MiXCR on the 5' RACE reads. Among some 140,000 distinct CDR3 sequences listed, roughly 7.7% were seen once. The sample taken for sequencing was synovial fluid, either unsorted or a sorted T cell fraction (not recorded which). These receptors came from a male donor with ankylosing spondylitis. Each CDR3 is given with its conserved first and last residue.

cdr3_aa: CSARAWDRAGNTIYF; j_call: TRBJ1-3; v_call: TRBV20-1
cdr3_aa: CASRLARDGYTF; j_call: TRBJ1-2; v_call: TRBV2
cdr3_aa: CSASGGMGTDTQYF; j_call: TRBJ2-3; v_call: TRBV20-1
cdr3_aa: CATLGTPHREQFF; j_call: TRBJ2-1; v_call: TRBV10-2
cdr3_aa: CASSLRRLNYGYTF; j_call: TRBJ1-2; v_call: TRBV7-2
cdr3_aa: CASSLWGRWDEQFF; j_call: TRBJ2-1; v_call: TRBV7-2
cdr3_aa: CSAVGQGAVGKQFF; j_call: TRBJ2-1; v_call: TRBV20-1
cdr3_aa: CASSEGGPYGYTF; j_call: TRBJ1-2; v_call: TRBV2
cdr3_aa: CASSFAGTGAGYTF; j_call: TRBJ1-2; v_call: TRBV7-9
cdr3_aa: CSASFQARVYNEQFF; j_call: TRBJ2-1; v_call: TRBV20-1
cdr3_aa: CSVLQGGPGDIQYF; j_call: TRBJ2-4; v_call: TRBV29-1
cdr3_aa: CASSLALAGSETQYF; j_call: TRBJ2-5; v_call: TRBV5-1
cdr3_aa: CSAIDSNQPQHF; j_call: TRBJ1-5; v_call: TRBV20-1
cdr3_aa: CASSERVPNLHF; j_call: TRBJ1-6; v_call: TRBV12-3/TRBV12-4
cdr3_aa: CATSGRRDTGELFF; j_call: TRBJ2-2; v_call: TRBV6-1
cdr3_aa: CASSGTGGKEFF; j_call: TRBJ2-1; v_call: TRBV2
cdr3_aa: CSATPGQGASYEQYF; j_call: TRBJ2-7; v_call: TRBV20-1
cdr3_aa: CAISEPRGETEAFF; j_call: TRBJ1-1; v_call: TRBV10-3
cdr3_aa: CASSDFNRMYEQYF; j_call: TRBJ2-7; v_call: TRBV25-1
cdr3_aa: CSAIRQAAEQYF; j_call: TRBJ2-7; v_call: TRBV20-1
cdr3_aa: CATTPASYGYTF; j_call: TRBJ1-2; v_call: TRBV7-9
cdr3_aa: CASSVMNTEAFF; j_call: TRBJ1-1; v_call: TRBV7-9
cdr3_aa: CASSEGLAGYNEQFF; j_call: TRBJ2-1; v_call: TRBV2
cdr3_aa: CASSPYKGLAVYEQYF; j_call: TRBJ2-7; v_call: TRBV14
cdr3_aa: CASSVDRGSTGELFF; j_call: TRBJ2-2; v_call: TRBV10-1
cdr3_aa: CSVGVAATDTQYF; j_call: TRBJ2-3; v_call: TRBV29-1
cdr3_aa: CASSLDGPNYGYTF; j_call: TRBJ1-2; v_call: TRBV6-2/TRBV6-3